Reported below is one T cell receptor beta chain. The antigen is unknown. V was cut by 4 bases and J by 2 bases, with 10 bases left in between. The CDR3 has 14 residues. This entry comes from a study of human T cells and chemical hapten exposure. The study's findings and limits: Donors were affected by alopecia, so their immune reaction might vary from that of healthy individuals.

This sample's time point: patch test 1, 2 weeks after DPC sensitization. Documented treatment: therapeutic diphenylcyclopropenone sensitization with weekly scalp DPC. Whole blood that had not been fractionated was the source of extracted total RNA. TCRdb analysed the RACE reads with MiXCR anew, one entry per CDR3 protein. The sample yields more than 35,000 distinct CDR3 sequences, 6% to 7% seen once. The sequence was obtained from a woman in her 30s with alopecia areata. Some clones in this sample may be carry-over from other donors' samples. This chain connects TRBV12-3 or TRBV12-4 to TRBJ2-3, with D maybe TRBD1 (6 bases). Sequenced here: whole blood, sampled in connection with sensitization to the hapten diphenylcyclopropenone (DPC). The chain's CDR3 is CASSSGAHTDTQYF. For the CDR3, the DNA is TGTGCCAGCAGTTCAGGGGCACACACAGATACGCAGTATTTT.